These T cell receptor beta chains were read from a single sample in a study of T cell changes during pregnancy in multiple sclerosis. This table comes from immunoSEQ multiplex PCR, and its TCRdb copy is limited to in-frame clones, with some not included. This table holds 38,000 or so clones, approximately 94% found once. The sequences come from CD4+ T cells from peripheral blood mononuclear cells, collected in the second trimester of pregnancy. The receptors come from a female donor with multiple sclerosis, enrolled in a pregnancy study. CDR3s include the opening cysteine and the closing phenylalanine or tryptophan. The D gene is left open where the match is weak. Size is omitted from some rows. Given values are once, few, many or a class for expanded clones.

CASSGPGTSGHNEQFF TGTGCCAGCAGCGGGCCCGGGACTAGCGGGCACAATGAGCAGTTCTTC NA TRBD2 TRBJ2-1 TRBV28
CASSLAGTPNTEAFF TGTGCCAGCAGCTTAGCCGGGACACCCAACACTGAAGCTTTCTTT NA NA TRBJ1-1 TRBV7-8
CATVLAGAYEQYF TGTGCCACTGTTTTAGCGGGAGCCTACGAGCAGTACTTC NA TRBD2 TRBJ2-7 TRBV2
CASSPLKGGVTEAFF TGTGCCAGCTCACCCCTGAAAGGGGGCGTCACTGAAGCTTTCTTT NA TRBD1 TRBJ1-1 TRBV18
CASSIAGVPNEKLFF TGTGCCAGTAGTATAGCAGGGGTCCCGAATGAAAAACTGTTTTTT NA NA TRBJ1-4 TRBV19
CASSLATLGSGANVLTF TGCGCCAGCAGCTTGGCCACACTAGGCTCTGGGGCCAACGTCCTGACTTTC once NA TRBJ2-6 TRBV5-1
CASSKPSASGRANGQFF TGTGCCAGCAGCAAACCCTCAGCGAGCGGGAGGGCCAACGGACAGTTCTTC once NA TRBJ2-1 TRBV21-1
CASSRDRAQYSGNTIYF TGTGCCAGTAGCAGAGACAGGGCCCAATACTCTGGAAACACCATATATTTT NA TRBD1 TRBJ1-3 TRBV19
CASRSPARSSYEQYF TGTGCCAGCAGATCCCCGGCTAGGAGCTCCTACGAGCAGTACTTC NA NA TRBJ2-7 TRBV27
CASSADSNTEAFF TGTGCCAGCAGCGCGGACTCGAACACTGAAGCTTTCTTT NA NA TRBJ1-1 TRBV7-6
CASSIGEALAGETQYF TGTGCCAGTAGTATAGGTGAGGCACTCGCCGGGGAGACCCAGTACTTC NA NA TRBJ2-5 TRBV19
CASSSRRQGFYEQYF TGTGCCAGCAGCTCTCGGCGGCAGGGTTTCTACGAGCAGTACTTC NA NA TRBJ2-7 TRBV11-2
CASRPGQVILAGYTF TGTGCCAGCAGACCCGGACAGGTCATCCTCGCTGGCTACACCTTC NA TRBD1 TRBJ1-2 TRBV27
CASSARTGRETQYF TGTGCCAGTAGTGCTCGGACAGGGAGGGAGACCCAGTACTTC NA TRBD1 TRBJ2-5 TRBV19
CSVAGGGQPQHF TGCAGCGTTGCAGGGGGAGGTCAGCCCCAGCATTTT NA TRBD1 TRBJ1-5 TRBV29-1
CASSPHGTRTVNEQFF TGTGCCAGCAGTCCGCACGGGACTAGGACAGTCAATGAGCAGTTCTTC NA TRBD2 TRBJ2-1 TRBV28
CASSEALGQGAFGYGYTF TGTGCCAGCAGTGAAGCCCTGGGACAGGGGGCTTTCGGCTATGGCTACACCTTC NA TRBD1 TRBJ1-2 TRBV6-1
CASTSGGGREHYF TGTGCCAGCACAAGCGGGGGGGGTCGGGAGCACTACTTC NA TRBD2 TRBJ2-7 TRBV7-9
CASSTSFYEQYF TGTGCCAGCAGTACATCCTTCTACGAGCAGTACTTC NA NA TRBJ2-7 TRBV28
CASSQRGGWAGETQYF TGTGCCAGCAGCCAAAGGGGCGGTTGGGCCGGGGAGACCCAGTACTTC once NA TRBJ2-5 TRBV14
CASTKQGTSGNTIYF TGTGCCAGCACGAAACAGGGGACTAGTGGAAACACCATATATTTT NA TRBD1 TRBJ1-3 TRBV2
CASSQEGGVYEQYF TGCGCCAGCAGCCAAGAGGGGGGGGTTTACGAGCAGTACTTC NA TRBD2 TRBJ2-7 TRBV4-1
CASSLVTGGIQFEQFF TGTGCCAGCAGCTTAGTGACGGGGGGTATACAATTTGAGCAGTTCTTC NA TRBD2 TRBJ2-1 TRBV7-9
CASSWGQGNQPQHF TGTGCCAGCAGCTGGGGACAGGGCAATCAGCCCCAGCATTTT NA TRBD1 TRBJ1-5 TRBV5-5